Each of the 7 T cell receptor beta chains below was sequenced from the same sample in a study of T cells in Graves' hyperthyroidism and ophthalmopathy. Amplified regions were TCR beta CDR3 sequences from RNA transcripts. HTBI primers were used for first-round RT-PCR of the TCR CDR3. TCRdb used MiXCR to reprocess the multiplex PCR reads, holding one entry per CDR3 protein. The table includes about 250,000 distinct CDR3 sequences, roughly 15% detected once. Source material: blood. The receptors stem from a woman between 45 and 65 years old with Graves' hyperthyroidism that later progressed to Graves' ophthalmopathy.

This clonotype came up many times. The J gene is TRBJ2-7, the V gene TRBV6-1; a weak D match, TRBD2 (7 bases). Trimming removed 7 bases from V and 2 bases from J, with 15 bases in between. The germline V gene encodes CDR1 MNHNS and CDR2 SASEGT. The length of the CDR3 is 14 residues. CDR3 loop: CASIGGGLAYEQYF. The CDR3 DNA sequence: TGTGCCAGCATAGGGGGGGGTCTAGCCTACGAGCAGTACTTC.

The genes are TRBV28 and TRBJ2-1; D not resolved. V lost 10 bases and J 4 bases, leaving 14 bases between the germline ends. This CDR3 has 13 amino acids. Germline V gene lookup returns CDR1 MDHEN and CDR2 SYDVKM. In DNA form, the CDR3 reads TGTGCCACCCGACCTGCGCTTTACAATGAGCAGTTCTTC. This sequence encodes CATRPALYNEQFF.

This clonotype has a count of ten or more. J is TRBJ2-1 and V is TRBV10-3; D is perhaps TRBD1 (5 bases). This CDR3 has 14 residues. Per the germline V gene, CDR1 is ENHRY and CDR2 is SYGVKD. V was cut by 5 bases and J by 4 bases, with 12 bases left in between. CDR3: CAISLQEGYNEQFF. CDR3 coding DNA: TGTGCCATCAGTCTACAGGAAGGATACAATGAGCAGTTCTTC.

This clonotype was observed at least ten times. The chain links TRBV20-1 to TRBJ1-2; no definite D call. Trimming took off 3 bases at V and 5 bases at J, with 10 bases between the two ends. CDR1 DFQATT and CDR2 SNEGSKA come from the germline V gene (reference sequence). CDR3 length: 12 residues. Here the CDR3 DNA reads TGCAGTGCTAGTACCGAAGTTTATGGCTACACCTTC. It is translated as CSASTEVYGYTF.

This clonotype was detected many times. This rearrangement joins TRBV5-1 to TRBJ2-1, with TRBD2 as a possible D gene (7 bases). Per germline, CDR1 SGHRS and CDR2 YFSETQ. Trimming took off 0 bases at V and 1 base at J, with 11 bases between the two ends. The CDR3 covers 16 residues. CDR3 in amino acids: CASSLVGGLSYNEQFF. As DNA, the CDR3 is TGCGCCAGCAGCTTGGTCGGGGGGCTGTCCTACAATGAGCAGTTCTTC. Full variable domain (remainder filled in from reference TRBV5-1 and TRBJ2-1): KAGVTQTPRYLIKTRGQQVTLSCSPISGHRSVSWYQQTPGQGLQFLFEYFSETQRNKGNFPGRFSGRQFSNSRSEMNVSTLELGDSALYLCASSLVGGLSYNEQFFGPGTRLTVL.

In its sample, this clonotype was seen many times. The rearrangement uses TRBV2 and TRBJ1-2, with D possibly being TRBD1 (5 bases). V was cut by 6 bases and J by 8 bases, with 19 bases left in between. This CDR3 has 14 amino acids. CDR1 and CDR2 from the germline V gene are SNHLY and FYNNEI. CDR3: CASSEDGTARGYTF. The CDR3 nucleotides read TGTGCCAGCAGCGAGGACGGGACCGCGAGGGGCTACACCTTC.

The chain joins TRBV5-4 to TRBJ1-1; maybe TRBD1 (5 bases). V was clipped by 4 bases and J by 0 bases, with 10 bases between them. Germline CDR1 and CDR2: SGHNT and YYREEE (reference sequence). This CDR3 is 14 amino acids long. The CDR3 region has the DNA TGTGCCAGCAGCGTGGGGCCCTTGAACACTGAAGCTTTCTTT. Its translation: CASSVGPLNTEAFF. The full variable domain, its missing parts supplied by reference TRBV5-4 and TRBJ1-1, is ETGVTQSPTHLIKTRGQQVTLRCSSQSGHNTVSWYQQALGQGPQFIFQYYREEENGRGNFPPRFSGLQFPNYSSELNVNALELDDSALYLCASSVGPLNTEAFFGQGTRLTVV.